Below are 25 T cell receptor beta chains sequenced from a single sample in a study of blood T cells in healthy people across ages (dated by TCRdb to about 2015). The library was made by 5' RACE. The run used an Illumina HiSeq 2500. The second PCR ran for roughly 7 to 12 cycles and used a J-beta primer mix along with a sample-barcoded 5' primer. TCRdb reprocessed the public reads (quality trimming at Q25 with fastp, clone calling with MiXCR) and kept in-frame beta chains. CDR3 protein duplicates are merged, each entry listing the most common genes and DNA. In all, the sample holds 700,000 to 850,000 distinct CDR3 sequences, and about 55% of those were seen once. Of the sample, approximately 40% falls within the top ten clones. The sequencing sample was made of blood. The receptors were gathered from an elderly man in good health.

As for this clonotype: Mismatch with germline at one junction end may stem from a read error. The gene calls are TRBV3-1 and TRBJ2-3, with D uncertain. In germline, CDR1 is LGHDT, CDR2 YNNKEL (reference sequence). The CDR3 is 15 amino acids. The CDR3, as DNA: TGTACCAGCAGCCCTGATCGGACCGACACAGATACGCAGTATTTT. Amino acids: CTSSPDRTDTDTQYF.

This clonotype was detected a few times. This chain links TRBV11-2 with TRBJ2-7; D possibly uses TRBD1 or TRBD2 (6 bases each). The CDR3 has 15 amino acids. Trimming cost V 2 bases and J 2 bases, with 13 bases left between them. CDR1 and CDR2 (germline): SGHAT, FQNNGV. The chain's CDR3 is CASSLRDGGPYEQYF. The CDR3 region has the DNA TGTGCCAGCAGCTTAAGGGACGGGGGCCCCTACGAGCAGTACTTC.

This clonotype was detected only a few times. This chain uses TRBV7-9 with TRBJ2-1, with 9 bases that match TRBD1. The CDR3 loop spans 13 amino acids. The germline V gene has CDR1 SEHNR and CDR2 FQNEAQ (reference sequence). Germline trimming cut 4 bases from V and 13 bases from J; bases unmatched to any gene: 8. This chain's CDR3 is CASSWTGVVDQFF. The CDR3 DNA sequence: TGTGCCAGCAGCTGGACAGGGGTCGTTGATCAGTTCTTC.

V and J are TRBV5-6 and TRBJ2-2; 15 bases match TRBD2. V was clipped by 4 bases and J by 4 bases; unmatched bases: 5. CDR3 length: 17 amino acids. From germline, CDR1 is SGHDT and CDR2 YYEEEE. The DNA for the CDR3 is TGTGCCAGCAGCCGTCCGGGACTAGCGGGAGGCACCGGGGAGCTGTTTTTT. This sequence encodes CASSRPGLAGGTGELFF.

The chain links TRBV6-5 to TRBJ1-4, with D perhaps TRBD1 (5 bases). V lost 0 bases to trimming and J lost 3 bases, with 29 bases between them. The CDR3 length is 22 residues. CDR1 MNHEY and CDR2 SVGAGI come from the germline V gene. The DNA of the CDR3 is TGTGCCAGCAGTTACTCCGGCGGACATGGCAGGGCGGCCCCTGCAGCTAATGAAAAACTGTTTTTT. Amino acid sequence: CASSYSGGHGRAAPAANEKLFF.

The chain employs TRBV11-3 and TRBJ2-7; D may correspond to TRBD1 or TRBD2 (5 bases each). The CDR3 totals 14 residues. Per the germline V gene, CDR1 is SGHNT and CDR2 is YENEEA. Deletions cut 2 bases from V and 5 bases from J, with 13 bases between. In DNA form, the CDR3 reads TGTGCCAGCAGCTTATTGGGCAGGGACGACGAGCAGTACTTC. Its translation: CASSLLGRDDEQYF.

The chain employs TRBV28 and TRBJ2-5; 11 bases are shared with TRBD2. Germline CDR1 MDHEN, CDR2 SYDVKM. Unmatched junction bases numbered 10, after V lost 2 bases and J lost 11 bases. The CDR3 runs to 15 residues. The CDR3 sequence is CASSLTTSGKGEQYF. In nucleotides, the CDR3 is TGTGCCAGCAGTTTAACGACTAGCGGGAAGGGTGAGCAGTACTTC.

This clonotype was detected only a few times. The chain recombines TRBV6-6 with TRBJ1-2; TRBD1 aligns across 7 bases. Germline loops: CDR1 MNHNY, CDR2 SVGAGI (reference sequence). The CDR3 is made up of 13 amino acids. V gave up 2 bases and J gave up 5 bases; unmatched junction bases: 2. This CDR3 reads CASSYRQGYGYTF. The CDR3 coding sequence is TGTGCCAGCAGTTACCGACAGGGTTATGGCTACACCTTC.

About this clonotype: A much larger clonotype is one base distant, so this may be a read error. J is TRBJ2-5 and V is TRBV12-3 or TRBV12-4; D is undetermined. The end of the DNA is better explained by TRBJ2-4, so the J call may be wrong. The CDR3 is 14 residues long. CDR3 DNA: TGTGCCAGCAGTTCCAGGCGGGCCAAAAACATTCAGTACTTC. Its protein product is CASSSRRAKNIQYF.

CDR3: CAIRDSGQETQYF. CDR3 nucleotide sequence: TGCGCCATCCGGGACTCGGGGCAAGAGACCCAGTACTTC. The chain links TRBV10-2 to TRBJ2-5, with a tentative D call TRBD2 (6 bases). Trimming pared 10 bases from V and 2 bases from J, leaving 14 bases between. The CDR3 spans 13 residues. Germline CDR1 WSHSY, CDR2 SAAADI.

In this sample, this clonotype turned up a few times. This rearrangement joins TRBV18 to TRBJ2-5; D is possibly TRBD1 or TRBD2 (5 bases each). The CDR3 has 14 residues. Germline V gene data show CDR1 as KGHSH and CDR2 as LQKENI. The V end was cut by 3 bases, the J end by 5 bases, with 13 bases between. CDR3 sequence (DNA): TGTGCCAGCTCACCCCCCTCGGGGCTGGAGACCCAGTACTTC. The encoded protein is CASSPPSGLETQYF. Complete variable domain (other parts from reference TRBV18 and TRBJ2-5): NAGVMQNPRHLVRRRGQEARLRCSPMKGHSHVYWYRQLPEEGLKFMVYLQKENIIDESGMPKERFSAEFPKEGPSILRIQQVVRGDSAAYFCASSPPSGLETQYFGPGTRLLVL.

The V and J genes are TRBV20-1 and TRBJ2-3; D might be TRBD2 (5 bases). V dropped 3 bases and J dropped 5 bases, with 15 bases sitting between them. Germline V gives CDR1 DFQATT, CDR2 SNEGSKA (reference sequence). The CDR3 sequence is 14 residues long. The CDR3 is CSASDGKVVDTQYF. The CDR3 DNA reads TGCAGTGCTAGTGACGGGAAGGTGGTAGATACGCAGTATTTT.

In DNA, the CDR3 is TGTGCCATCAGCCTTGGTGCAGGGCGAGGCTACACCTTC. Protein: CAISLGAGRGYTF. The V gene is TRBV10-3, the J gene TRBJ1-2; a weak D match, TRBD1 (5 bases). Germline V gene data show CDR1 as ENHRY and CDR2 as SYGVKD. The CDR3 has 13 residues. Trimming took off 6 bases at V and 8 bases at J, with 16 bases between the two ends.

This clonotype was counted between two and nine times. The V and J genes are TRBV24-1 and TRBJ2-5, with D unresolved. The ends were cut back, 9 bases at V and 9 bases at J, with 13 bases in the middle. Per the germline V gene, CDR1 is KGHDR and CDR2 is SFDVKD. This CDR3 spans 11 amino acids. This CDR3 reads CATSPLSAQYF. The CDR3 nucleotides are TGTGCCACCTCCCCTTTGTCCGCCCAGTACTTC.

This chain links TRBV6-4 with TRBJ1-1; D gene unclear. Trimming pared 6 bases from V and 5 bases from J, leaving 10 bases between. This CDR3 is built from 12 residues. From germline, CDR1 is MRHNA and CDR2 SNTAGT. The CDR3 region has the DNA TGTGCCAGCAGAGCAACGGGGACTGAAGCTTTCTTT. Its protein is CASRATGTEAFF.

The chain joins TRBV27 to TRBJ2-2; 13 nucleotides line up with TRBD2. Germline trimming cut 5 bases from V and 3 bases from J; bases unmatched to any gene: 9. Per the germline V gene, CDR1 is MNHEY and CDR2 is SMNVEV (reference sequence). CDR3 length equals 18 residues. CDR3 region: CASSQGLAGAQDTGELFF. The DNA for the CDR3 is TGTGCCAGCAGTCAAGGACTAGCGGGGGCCCAAGACACCGGGGAGCTGTTTTTT.

This rearrangement joins TRBV12-3 or TRBV12-4 to TRBJ2-7, with a weak D call TRBD2 (7 bases). Trimming took off 3 bases at V and 3 bases at J, with 15 bases between the two ends. This CDR3 is 15 amino acids long. This chain's CDR3 is CASSFLGGLDYEQYF. The CDR3 region has the DNA TGTGCCAGCAGTTTCCTGGGGGGGCTCGACTACGAGCAGTACTTC.

The chain carries TRBV29-1 and TRBJ1-1; the D gene is possibly TRBD1 (6 bases). The CDR3 spans 11 residues. Deletions cut 7 bases from V and 3 bases from J, with 9 bases between. The germline V gene has CDR1 SQVTM and CDR2 ANQGSEA. As DNA, the CDR3 is TGCAGCGCCGAGGGGGACACTGAAGCTTTCTTT. This codes for CSAEGDTEAFF.

The chain has TRBV12-3 or TRBV12-4 and TRBJ2-7, with D perhaps TRBD1 (5 bases). V gave up 6 bases and J gave up 2 bases, with 17 bases separating them. This CDR3 contains 15 residues. The CDR3 region has the DNA TGTGCCAGCAGCTCTACCAGGGCGCCCACCTACGAGCAGTACTTC. It specifies CASSSTRAPTYEQYF.

There are a few counts of this clonotype. The chain links TRBV20-1 to TRBJ2-1; 11 nucleotides agree with TRBD2. The CDR3 contains 15 residues. J gave up 12 bases and V 0 bases, and 10 bases lay outside the gene matches. The germline CDR1 and CDR2 sequences are DFQATT and SNEGSKA (reference sequence). This chain's CDR3 is CSARDPTSGGWRQFF. The CDR3 DNA reads as TGCAGTGCTAGAGACCCCACTAGCGGGGGTTGGAGGCAGTTCTTC.

The chain has TRBV7-2 and TRBJ2-1; possibly TRBD2 for D (6 bases). Trimming removed 0 bases from V and 9 bases from J, with 6 bases in between. This CDR3 is built from 12 residues. CDR1 and CDR2 from the germline V gene are SGHTA and FQGNSA. This CDR3 is CASSLARGEQFF. DNA for the CDR3: TGTGCCAGCAGCTTAGCGCGGGGTGAGCAGTTCTTC.

The chain is built from TRBV20-1 and TRBJ2-7, with a tentative D call TRBD2 (5 bases). Trimming cost V 1 base and J 0 bases, with 13 bases left between them. CDR3 length equals 15 residues. Per germline, CDR1 DFQATT and CDR2 SNEGSKA (reference sequence). The CDR3 here is CSARAKSGSSYEQYF. The CDR3 region has the DNA TGCAGTGCTAGAGCCAAAAGCGGCAGCTCCTACGAGCAGTACTTC.

The genes are TRBV20-1 and TRBJ2-3, with D unresolved. Between the trimmed V and J ends, which lost 6 bases and 0 bases, there was a span of 19 bases. The CDR3 totals 16 residues. Per germline, CDR1 DFQATT and CDR2 SNEGSKA (reference sequence). CDR3 amino acids: CSALSREVSSTDTQYF. CDR3 nucleotides: TGCAGTGCGCTGTCTCGAGAGGTCTCTAGCACAGATACGCAGTATTTT.

The chain recombines TRBV10-1 with TRBJ2-1, with 11 bases matching TRBD2. Losses at the gene ends were 3 bases for V and 7 bases for J; bases not matched to a gene: 5. CDR1 and CDR2 (germline): WNHNN, SYGVQD (reference sequence). The CDR3 has 15 residues. The CDR3, as DNA: TGCGCCAGCAGTGAAGAACTAGCGGGAGTTAATGAGCAGTTCTTC. Translated: CASSEELAGVNEQFF.

V is TRBV18 and J is TRBJ2-2; 8 nucleotides line up with TRBD1. In germline, CDR1 is KGHSH, CDR2 LQKENI. This CDR3 comprises 15 residues. V shed 5 bases and J 0 bases; nucleotides not matched to a gene: 2. The CDR3, as DNA: TGTGCCAGCTCATCGACAGGGGCGAACACCGGGGAGCTGTTTTTT. It specifies CASSSTGANTGELFF. Variable domain in full (rest from reference TRBV18 and TRBJ2-2): NAGVMQNPRHLVRRRGQEARLRCSPMKGHSHVYWYRQLPEEGLKFMVYLQKENIIDESGMPKERFSAEFPKEGPSILRIQQVVRGDSAAYFCASSSTGANTGELFFGEGSRLTVL.